Each of the 28 T cell receptor beta chains below was sequenced from the same sample in a study of graft-versus-host responses after intestinal transplantation. Generated by immunoSEQ multiplex PCR, the TCRdb table keeps only in-frame clones and is missing some. The sample includes about 86,000 clones, around 89% of them seen just once. These TCRs' antigens remain unknown. The input for sequencing was unstimulated CD4+ T cells sorted from spleen or lymph node cells, taken before transplant. The source of these receptors is a human donor who was the organ donor for an intestinal transplant.

The chain joins TRBV7-3 to TRBJ1-5, with D maybe TRBD1 (6 bases). Germline assignment: CDR1 SGHTA and CDR2 FQGTGA. CDR3 length: 13 residues. V was clipped by 4 bases and J by 4 bases, with 8 bases between them. The CDR3 sequence: CASSSDRNQPQHF. CDR3 sequence (DNA): TGTGCCAGCAGCTCGGACAGAAATCAGCCCCAGCATTTT.

This clone was counted between two and nine times. This sequence joins TRBV6-1 and TRBJ1-2; D is unclear. Germline CDR1 MNHNS, CDR2 SASEGT. The CDR3 contains 12 residues. V dropped 4 bases and J dropped 8 bases, with 11 bases sitting between them. CDR3 residues: CASSVLLGGYTF. The CDR3 DNA is TGTGCCAGCAGTGTTCTACTAGGAGGCTACACCTTC.

The chain links TRBV5-1 to TRBJ1-5; possible D gene TRBD1, 5 bases. This CDR3 region has 15 residues. Trimming removed 1 base at V and 6 bases at J, with 14 bases between. Germline V gives CDR1 SGHRS, CDR2 YFSETQ. The CDR3 nucleotides read TGCGCCAGCAGCTTGCAGGGAGGAGGGAGTCAGCCCCAGCATTTT. Translated: CASSLQGGGSQPQHF. Using reference TRBV5-1 and TRBJ1-5 for the parts outside the CDR3, the full variable domain is KAGVTQTPRYLIKTRGQQVTLSCSPISGHRSVSWYQQTPGQGLQFLFEYFSETQRNKGNFPGRFSGRQFSNSRSEMNVSTLELGDSALYLCASSLQGGGSQPQHFGDGTRLSIL.

This clone came up once. This chain links TRBV7-6 with TRBJ2-6; 11 bases line up with TRBD1. CDR3 size: 19 residues. V dropped 1 base and J dropped 4; count of bases not matched to a gene: 9. The germline V gene encodes CDR1 SGHVS and CDR2 FNYEAQ. CDR3 DNA sequence: TGTGCCAGCAGCTTAGGTCCGGGGACAGGGGGTTCCGGGGCCAACGTCCTGACTTTC. Its protein product is CASSLGPGTGGSGANVLTF.

V usage is TRBV5-8 and J usage is TRBJ2-5; 8 bases align to TRBD1. The DNA matches TRBJ2-7 better at its end, which makes the J call doubtful. The CDR3 runs to 17 residues. Germline V lookup: CDR1 SGHTS, CDR2 YDEGEE. CDR3: CASSFLDRALKVYEQYF. In DNA, the CDR3 is TGTGCCAGCAGCTTCCTGGACAGGGCGCTGAAGGTCTACGAGCAGTACTTC.

The chain has TRBV2 and TRBJ1-4; D not resolved. The CDR3 runs 12 residues. Trimming cost V 6 bases and J 7 bases, with 9 bases left between them. Germline CDR1 and CDR2: SNHLY and FYNNEI. The CDR3 region has the DNA TGTGCCAGCAGCACGGGTGGTGAAAAACTGTTTTTT. As protein: CASSTGGEKLFF. The whole variable domain, remainder taken from reference TRBV2 and TRBJ1-4, is EPEVTQTPSHQVTQMGQEVILRCVPISNHLYFYWYRQILGQKVEFLVSFYNNEISEKSEIFDDQFSVERPDGSNFTLKIRSTKLEDSAMYFCASSTGGEKLFFGSGTQLSVL.

The rearrangement uses TRBV28 and TRBJ1-2; TRBD1 matches 9 bases. Germline assignment: CDR1 MDHEN and CDR2 SYDVKM. Trimming at V came to 6 bases and at J to 4 bases, leaving 12 bases not matched to a gene. This CDR3 is built from 16 residues. Here the CDR3 reads CASSYSLGTGFYGYTF. CDR3 nucleotides: TGTGCCAGCAGCTACTCACTAGGGACAGGGTTCTATGGCTACACCTTC.

The chain is built from TRBV18 and TRBJ2-2; D is possibly TRBD2 (5 bases). Trimming removed 3 bases at V and 6 bases at J, with 17 bases between. Germline V CDR1 and CDR2: KGHSH, LQKENI. CDR3 length: 16 amino acids. In DNA, the CDR3 is TGTGCCAGCTCACCGACAAAAGGGAGAGGCCCCGGGGAGCTGTTTTTT. Its protein product is CASSPTKGRGPGELFF. The complete variable domain, with remaining parts taken from reference TRBV18 and TRBJ2-2, reads NAGVMQNPRHLVRRRGQEARLRCSPMKGHSHVYWYRQLPEEGLKFMVYLQKENIIDESGMPKERFSAEFPKEGPSILRIQQVVRGDSAAYFCASSPTKGRGPGELFFGEGSRLTVL.

The chain uses TRBV7-2 and TRBJ2-3; D unresolved. In germline, CDR1 is SGHTA, CDR2 FQGNSA. The length of the CDR3 is 15 residues. Trimming removed 3 bases at V and 0 bases at J, with 10 bases between. CDR3 protein: CASSLVLTSTDTQYF. The CDR3 DNA reads as TGTGCCAGCAGCTTGGTTCTTACTAGCACAGATACGCAGTATTTT.

The chain recombines TRBV5-1 with TRBJ2-5, with 8 bases aligning to TRBD2. The germline gives CDR1 SGHRS, CDR2 YFSETQ. The CDR3 consists of 16 residues. The J segment lost 5 bases and the V segment lost 3 bases, leaving 12 bases of the junction unmatched. CDR3: CASSWTIGGAEETQYF. In DNA form, the CDR3 reads TGCGCCAGCAGCTGGACTATCGGGGGGGCCGAGGAGACCCAGTACTTC.

This chain uses TRBV7-9 with TRBJ1-3, with unresolved D. Germline CDR1 SEHNR, CDR2 FQNEAQ (reference sequence). Trimming cost V 1 base and J 4 bases, with 11 bases left between them. The CDR3 consists of 15 residues. CDR3 sequence (DNA): TGTGCCAGCAGCTTAGGAACGGGAGGAGGAAACACCATATATTTT. Protein: CASSLGTGGGNTIYF.

The chain employs TRBV28 and TRBJ2-7; 7 bases line up with TRBD1. Germline V gene data show CDR1 as MDHEN and CDR2 as SYDVKM. Trimming took 7 bases from V and 2 from J; bases not matched to a gene: 8. The CDR3 is 14 residues long. This CDR3 is CASNRPGTAYEQYF. The CDR3, as DNA: TGTGCCAGCAACCGACCCGGGACAGCCTACGAGCAGTACTTC.

This rearrangement joins TRBV6-6 to TRBJ1-1, with 7 bases matching TRBD1. The CDR3 is 13 residues long. In germline, CDR1 is MNHNY, CDR2 SVGAGI (reference sequence). The trim removed 4 bases at V and 4 bases at J, leaving 3 bases unmatched. CDR3 region: CASSFYRGTEAFF. CDR3 nucleotides: TGTGCCAGCAGTTTTTACAGGGGCACTGAAGCTTTCTTT.

This rearrangement joins TRBV11-2 to TRBJ1-4, with D tentatively TRBD1 (5 bases). V was shortened by 1 base and J by 4 bases, with 16 bases between the two germline ends. CDR3 length equals 17 residues. Germline V gene lookup returns CDR1 SGHAT and CDR2 FQNNGV. The DNA for the CDR3 is TGTGCCAGCAGCTTAGTCATCTCGGAGGGGCTTAATGAAAAACTGTTTTTT. Protein sequence: CASSLVISEGLNEKLFF.

The chain is built from TRBV19 and TRBJ2-7; 8 positions agree with TRBD2. V lost 5 bases, J lost 5 bases, and 5 bases stayed unmatched. The CDR3 length is 13 residues. Germline V gives CDR1 LNHDA, CDR2 SQIVND (reference sequence). The chain's CDR3 is CASSLSGTHEQYF. CDR3 DNA sequence: TGTGCCAGTAGTCTTAGCGGGACCCACGAGCAGTACTTC.

The rearrangement links TRBV7-9 to TRBJ1-1, with D possibly TRBD1 on 5 matching bases. The germline V gene has CDR1 SEHNR and CDR2 FQNEAQ (reference sequence). The CDR3 extends over 16 amino acids. The ends were cut back, 1 base at V and 0 bases at J, with 12 bases in the middle. For the CDR3, the DNA is TGTGCCAGCAGCTTAGGCTCAGGGACTATGAACACTGAAGCTTTCTTT. Translating it yields CASSLGSGTMNTEAFF.

The CDR3 region is CASSSGAHSYNEQFF. Here the CDR3 DNA reads TGTGCCAGCAGTTCAGGGGCCCACTCCTACAATGAGCAGTTCTTC. The chain joins TRBV28 to TRBJ2-1; maybe TRBD1 (6 bases). CDR3 length: 15 amino acids. Germline V gene sequence: CDR1 MDHEN, CDR2 SYDVKM. V shed 4 bases and J shed 0 bases, with 10 bases lying between them.

This clone was observed many times. The CDR3 sequence: CASSQDSGLRIGTQYF. CDR3 bases: TGCGCCAGCAGCCAAGATTCAGGACTACGCATCGGTACGCAGTATTTT. This chain joins TRBV4-3 and TRBJ2-3; weak D call: TRBD2 (6 bases). Germline loops: CDR1 LGHNA, CDR2 YSLEER. The CDR3 runs to 16 residues. The germline V and J ends were trimmed by 0 bases and 8 bases, with 18 bases remaining between them.

The V and J genes are TRBV15 and TRBJ2-7; possibly TRBD1 for D (6 bases). V was clipped by 2 bases and J by 4 bases, with 12 bases between them. Germline CDR1 is LNHNV and CDR2 is YYDKDF (reference sequence). The CDR3 contains 14 residues. The CDR3 nucleotides read TGTGCCACCAGCAGATTAAAGGGACAATACGAGCAGTACTTC. Translating it yields CATSRLKGQYEQYF.

The chain couples TRBV27 to TRBJ2-5; TRBD2 aligns across 9 bases. CDR1 and CDR2 (germline): MNHEY, SMNVEV (reference sequence). V gave up 0 bases and J gave up 5 bases; unmatched junction bases: 13. This CDR3 region has 18 residues. CDR3 sequence reads: CASSLSGRTSASWETQYF. The CDR3 coding sequence is TGTGCCAGCAGTTTATCCGGTAGGACTAGCGCCAGTTGGGAGACCCAGTACTTC.

V usage is TRBV18 and J usage is TRBJ1-3, with a tentative D call TRBD1 (5 bases). V lost 5 bases, J lost 3 bases, and 14 bases lay in between. Looked up from germline, CDR1 is KGHSH and CDR2 is LQKENI. The CDR3 runs 15 residues. The CDR3 nucleotides read TGTGCCAGCTCAACAAGGGGTCCCGATGGAAACACCATATATTTT. Residues: CASSTRGPDGNTIYF.

This clone appeared a few times. This sequence joins TRBV5-6 and TRBJ1-3; a possible D gene is TRBD1 (5 bases). The V gene lost 1 base and the J gene lost 11 bases, with 13 bases spanning the gap. The CDR3 loop spans 13 amino acids. From germline, CDR1 is SGHDT and CDR2 YYEEEE. The CDR3 loop is CASSLRGVDAIYF. In DNA, the CDR3 is TGTGCCAGCAGCTTGAGGGGCGTTGACGCCATATATTTT.

J is TRBJ1-2 and V is TRBV20-1, with 8 bases lining up with TRBD1. The CDR3 loop spans 11 amino acids. Trimming removed 6 bases from V and 13 bases from J; junction bases left unmatched: 10. Germline values: CDR1 DFQATT, CDR2 SNEGSKA (reference sequence). In DNA, the CDR3 is TGCAGTGCGGTTAAAGGACAGGGTGGCACCTTC. Its translation is CSAVKGQGGTF.

This chain links TRBV28 with TRBJ2-7, with 8 bases matching TRBD2. CDR3 length: 14 residues. Germline V gives CDR1 MDHEN, CDR2 SYDVKM. Trimming took 7 bases from V and 4 from J; bases not matched to a gene: 9. The CDR3 region has the DNA TGTGCCAGCACCGCGACGGGACTAGTTTACGAGCAGTACTTC. Translating gives CASTATGLVYEQYF.

This chain links TRBV19 with TRBJ2-2; 11 bases match TRBD2. Germline CDR1 and CDR2: LNHDA and SQIVND (reference sequence). The CDR3 sequence is 17 residues long. The ends lost 4 bases at V and 10 bases at J; junction bases unmatched: 14. The CDR3 region is CASSRAILAGGPMELFF. The CDR3 nucleotides read TGTGCCAGTAGTAGAGCCATTTTAGCGGGAGGGCCAATGGAGCTGTTTTTT.

The rearrangement links TRBV6-1 to TRBJ2-7, with 8 bases that match TRBD1. Germline V CDR1 and CDR2: MNHNS, SASEGT. This CDR3 is built from 13 residues. After removal of 6 bases from V and 5 bases from J, the junction contained 6 bases not matched to a gene. CDR3 residues: CASSRTGTNEQYF. For the CDR3, the DNA is TGTGCCAGCAGCCGGACAGGGACCAACGAGCAGTACTTC.

The gene calls are TRBV20-1 and TRBJ2-3; no reliable D call. Germline CDR1 DFQATT, CDR2 SNEGSKA (reference sequence). The CDR3 runs to 11 residues. Trimming cost V 4 bases and J 5 bases, with 7 bases left between them. The CDR3, as DNA: TGCAGTGCTATCACGGGAGATACGCAGTATTTT. Translation: CSAITGDTQYF.

This chain uses TRBV5-8 with TRBJ2-7, with TRBD2 as a possible D gene (5 bases). Trimming pared 4 bases from V and 1 base from J, leaving 12 bases between. The CDR3 totals 14 residues. The germline CDR1 and CDR2 sequences are SGHTS and YDEGEE. CDR3 protein: CASSGGLASYEQYF. CDR3 DNA sequence: TGTGCCAGCAGCGGCGGACTGGCTTCCTACGAGCAGTACTTC.